This TCR beta chain was documented in a study of T cell responses to AZD1222 COVID-19 vaccine. Here immunoSEQ multiplex PCR was the method, and the copy in TCRdb shows in-frame clones only, minus some. The sample has about 140,000 clones, 80% to 95% seen once. General study findings and limits: The breadth and depth of Spike-specific TCRs increased once two AZD1222 doses had been given. Spike-wide coverage was observed for vaccine-associated CD4 TCRs, with dominant responses at 160-218 and 743-854.

A word on this clone: Antigen: not known.

Germline CDR1 ENHRY, CDR2 SYGVKD. Deletions cut 6 bases from V and 5 bases from J, with 10 bases between. CDR3 length: 12 residues. The sample was peripheral blood, taken 28 days after the second AZD1222 dose. The source is an adult who received the AZD1222 COVID-19 vaccine. This chain links TRBV10-3 with TRBJ1-1; D is ambiguous. As DNA, the CDR3 is TGTGCCATCAGCACCCCGTCGACTGAAGCTTTCTTT. Residues: CAISTPSTEAFF.